A selection of T cell receptor beta chains follows, all from one sample in a study of radiation and T cells in renal cell carcinoma. Sequencing was performed with immunoSEQ multiplex PCR; in TCRdb, only in-frame clones are kept and a portion is missing. Altogether roughly 130,000 clones are present, 75% to 85% being singletons, with the ten largest covering around 1.8%. The material was blood, obtained from a patient whose treatment included radiotherapy and nephrectomy. The source is a woman aged 55-69 years with renal cell carcinoma. The CDR3 runs from the conserved cysteine through the conserved F or W. The D gene is left open where the match is weak. Clone size is not always given. Where it is, it says once, few, many or a class for expanded clones.

TRBJ2-3 - TRBV9 - TGTGCCAGCAGCGTATCGAGGACCGATTCCTGGGATACGCAGTATTTT CASSVSRTDSWDTQYF
TRBJ2-2 - TRBV7-9 - TGTGCCAGCAGCCTATCGGGGCAGTCGAACACCGGGGAGCTGTTTTTT CASSLSGQSNTGELFF
TRBJ2-3 - TRBV9 TRBD2 TGTGCCAGCAGCCCTCGGGGGGGCCGGGGCACAGATACGCAGTATTTT CASSPRGGRGTDTQYF
TRBJ2-1 - TRBV6-1 TRBD1 TGTGCCAGCAGTACAGACAGGGGCTCCTACAATGAGCAGTTCTTC CASSTDRGSYNEQFF
TRBJ1-2 - TRBV5-1 - TGCGCCAGTAGAGACGGCCTCTATGGCTACACCTTC CASRDGLYGYTF
TRBJ2-7 - TRBV2 TRBD1 TGTGCCAGCAGTGAAGGACAGGGGGCCTACGAGCAGTACTTC CASSEGQGAYEQYF
TRBJ2-3 - TRBV6-6 - TGTGCCAGCAGTTCTTTGGACAGAGTTAGCACAGATACGCAGTATTTT CASSSLDRVSTDTQYF
TRBJ1-1 - TRBV7-2 - TGTGCCAGCAGCTTAGCCCCCGTTGGAGACACTGAAGCTTTCTTT CASSLAPVGDTEAFF
TRBJ1-1 - TRBV2 - TGTGCCAGCAGTGAAAAGGGTACGGGTGAAGCTTTCTTT CASSEKGTGEAFF
TRBJ1-1 few TRBV10-1 TRBD1 TGCGCCAGCAGTCAGACAGGGAGCACTGAAGCTTTCTTT CASSQTGSTEAFF
TRBJ1-1 - TRBV5-1 - TGCGCCAGCAGCTTGTTACCAGGGGACTTCCGAGACACTGAAGCTTTCTTT CASSLLPGDFRDTEAFF
TRBJ1-1 - TRBV29-1 - TGCAGCGTCGGCGGGACGGTGAACACTGAAGCTTTCTTT CSVGGTVNTEAFF
TRBJ2-7 - TRBV28 TRBD2 TGTGCCAGCGGGTTAGCGGGGGGGATTGTACCCTTCTACGAGCAGTACTTC CASGLAGGIVPFYEQYF
TRBJ2-5 - TRBV19 - TGTGCCAGTAGTATTTCGACACGGGAGACCCAGTACTTC CASSISTRETQYF
TRBJ1-1 few TRBV2 - TGTGCCAGCAGTGAGTCGACCACTGAAGCTTTCTTT CASSESTTEAFF
TRBJ2-7 - TRBV29-1 - TGCAGCGTTGATCGGACTGATTCCTACGAGCAGTACTTC CSVDRTDSYEQYF
TRBJ1-5 - TRBV30 - TGTGCCTGGAGTCCCTCGGAGGGTCAGCCCCAGCATTTT CAWSPSEGQPQHF
TRBJ1-1 - TRBV6-1 - TGTGCCAGCAGCAAGGAATTTTCAGCCGAAGCTTTCTTT CASSKEFSAEAFF
TRBJ1-1 - TRBV4-3 - TGCGCCAGCAGCCAGGGGGGGCGGACTGAAGCTTTCTTT CASSQGGRTEAFF
TRBJ1-1 few TRBV6-1 - TGTGCCAGCAGTGAAGAGGTGGCAGGGATGAACACTGAAGCTTTCTTT CASSEEVAGMNTEAFF
TRBJ1-2 - TRBV9 - TGTGCCAGCAGCGTAGGAGGAGGGTTGAGCTATGGCTACACCTTC CASSVGGGLSYGYTF
TRBJ2-7 - TRBV19 - TGTGCCAGCAATAAGGGACAAGAAAAGGACGAGCAGTACTTC CASNKGQEKDEQYF
TRBJ2-7 - TRBV18 - TGTGCCAGCTCACCAATGAGGGGAGCGGGCTACGAGCAGTACTTC CASSPMRGAGYEQYF
TRBJ2-1 - TRBV7-9 TRBD2 TGTGCCAGCAGCTTAGCCCTGACTAGCGAGAGGAATGAGCAGTTCTTC CASSLALTSERNEQFF
TRBJ2-5 - TRBV7-9 TRBD1 TGTGCCAGCAGCTCGGAATCGACAGGGGAAAGAGAGACCCAGTACTTC CASSSESTGERETQYF
TRBJ2-2 - TRBV28 - TGTGCCAGCAGTTTAACCCACGGGGTGTCCGGGGAGCTGTTTTTT CASSLTHGVSGELFF
TRBJ1-1 - TRBV19 TRBD1 TGTGCCAGTACCAGGGGACAGGGGGCGAGTACTGAAGCTTTCTTT CASTRGQGASTEAFF
TRBJ2-5 - TRBV5-4 TRBD2 TGTGCCAGCAGCTTTAAACTAGCGGGAGGGCAAGAGACCCAGTACTTC CASSFKLAGGQETQYF
TRBJ1-4 - TRBV10-3 TRBD1 TGTGCCATCAGTGATCGACAGGGGACAGTCGAAAAACTGTTTTTT CAISDRQGTVEKLFF
TRBJ1-5 once TRBV19 - TGTGCCAGTAGCCTTCGCAATCAGCCCCAGCATTTT CASSLRNQPQHF
TRBJ1-1 - TRBV5-1 - TGCGCCAGCATCCCCTGGACTACGGGAACGAACACTGAAGCTTTCTTT CASIPWTTGTNTEAFF
TRBJ2-2 - TRBV7-3 - TGTGCCAGCAGCCCAATCGTAGGGCGGAACACCGGGGAGCTGTTTTTT CASSPIVGRNTGELFF
TRBJ2-1 - TRBV2 - TGTGCCAGCAGTGTGTCCCCGGGGGCCACCTACAATGAGCAGTTCTTC CASSVSPGATYNEQFF
TRBJ2-7 - TRBV19 TRBD1 TGTGCCAGTAGCGACGACCGAGACAGGGTTAAGCAGTACTTC CASSDDRDRVKQYF
TRBJ2-3 once TRBV5-1 TRBD1 TGCGCCAGCAGCGTGGGCGACAGGGTGGCGACAGATACGCAGTATTTT CASSVGDRVATDTQYF
TRBJ1-5 - TRBV28 - TGTGCCAGCAGTTTATCAGGGCCCGGCAGGCCCCAGCATTTT CASSLSGPGRPQHF
TRBJ1-2 - TRBV5-6 TRBD1 TGTGCCAGCAGCTCAGGGGGCGGGTACACCTTC CASSSGGGYTF
TRBJ2-7 once TRBV7-9 - TGTGCCAGCAAGGGCCCCGGGGGCATAGGGGCCTACGAGCAGTACTTC CASKGPGGIGAYEQYF
TRBJ2-1 - TRBV6-1 - TGTGCCAGCAGTGAGGGTCAGCGGAGCTCCTACAATGAGCAGTTCTTC CASSEGQRSSYNEQFF
TRBJ2-1 - TRBV27 - TGTGCCAGCAGTTTAGGCCCCCTACTATTATCCTACAATGAGCAGTTCTTC CASSLGPLLLSYNEQFF
TRBJ1-1 few TRBV30 TRBD1 TGTGCCTGGAGTGTACCAGGGGGGACTGAAGCTTTCTTT CAWSVPGGTEAFF